Listed below are T cell receptor beta chains from one sample, sequenced in a study of CD8 T cells in ankylosing spondylitis. TCRdb re-analysed the 5' RACE reads in MiXCR, keeping a single row per CDR3 protein. The data contain fewer than 250,000 distinct CDR3 sequences, roughly 32% of them seen just once; the ten biggest clones take up 4% to 5.5%. Sequenced material: blood, either unsorted or a sorted T cell fraction (not recorded which). The source is a male donor with ankylosing spondylitis or in good health (not recorded which). The CDR3 runs from the conserved cysteine through the conserved F or W. The D gene is left open where the match is weak. Only some rows state a clone size, as once, few, many or a class for expanded clones.

>TRBV12-3/TRBV12-4|.|TRBJ2-3|.
TGTGCCAGCAGTCCGGGGACCTTGGATACGCAGTATTTT
CASSPGTLDTQYF
>TRBV11-2|.|TRBJ1-2|.
TGTGCCAGCAGCCCACCCACAGTTGGGTTCGATGGCTACACCTTC
CASSPPTVGFDGYTF
>TRBV20-1|.|TRBJ2-7|.
TGCAGTGCTAAAGATTTGCGGGGCGGTAAGGGCTACGAGCAGTACTTC
CSAKDLRGGKGYEQYF
>TRBV6-1|.|TRBJ2-7|.
TGTGCCAGCGCAAGCGGGACAGGCCGGCGAAGCTTCGAGCAGTACTTC
CASASGTGRRSFEQYF
>TRBV12-3/TRBV12-4|once|TRBJ2-7|.
TGTGCCAGCAGCCCCGACAGAAAATCCTACGAGCAGTACTTC
CASSPDRKSYEQYF
>TRBV20-1|few|TRBJ2-5|.
TGCAGTGCTAGAGATTTTAAAGAGACCCAGTACTTC
CSARDFKETQYF
>TRBV20-1|few|TRBJ2-5|TRBD2
TGCAGACCTGAGACTAGCGGCCAAGAGACCCAGTACTTC
CRPETSGQETQYF
>TRBV5-5|few|TRBJ2-1|TRBD1
TGTGCCAGCAGCTTATCCGGGACAGGGGTTCTCGATGAGCAGTTCTTC
CASSLSGTGVLDEQFF
>TRBV10-2|many|TRBJ2-1|.
TGCGCCAGCAGTGATCTGGGACGGTACAATGAGCAGTTCTTC
CASSDLGRYNEQFF
>TRBV4-1|many|TRBJ2-1|.
TGCGCCAGCAGCCAAGTCGGCGGGAATGAGCAGTTCTTC
CASSQVGGNEQFF
>TRBV7-9|.|TRBJ2-7|.
TGTGCCAGCACCCCTGGAAGGGGACACGAGCAGTACTTC
CASTPGRGHEQYF
>TRBV20-1|few|TRBJ2-7|.
TGCAGTGCTAGCCGAGGGGGGGCCAGCGAGCAGTACTTC
CSASRGGASEQYF
>TRBV20-1|many|TRBJ2-3|.
TGCAGTGCTCACACCGGGACCCCCACAGATACGCAGTATTTT
CSAHTGTPTDTQYF
>TRBV4-1|few|TRBJ2-5|.
TGCGCCAGCAGCCAAGAGCACAGCCAAGAGACCCAGTACTTC
CASSQEHSQETQYF
>TRBV12-3/TRBV12-4|.|TRBJ1-5|.
TGTGCCAGCAGTTTCCTACAGGGACAACGTCAGCCCCAGCATTTT
CASSFLQGQRQPQHF
>TRBV20-1|few|TRBJ2-7|TRBD2
TGCAGTGCTAGAAAGACCGCGGGGGGCTCCTACGAGCAGTACTTC
CSARKTAGGSYEQYF
>TRBV7-9|.|TRBJ1-1|.
TGTGCCAGCAGCTTAGCGGAAAGGACTGAAGCTTTCTTT
CASSLAERTEAFF
>TRBV29-1|many|TRBJ2-3|.
TGCAGCGTCCGGCCCCAACCCGGAGATACGCAGTATTTT
CSVRPQPGDTQYF
>TRBV20-1|.|TRBJ1-1|.
TGCAGTGCTAGAGCCACCATAGGAACTGAAGCTTTCTTT
CSARATIGTEAFF
>TRBV12-3/TRBV12-4|few|TRBJ2-1|.
TGTGCCAGCAGTTTAGCGGTAGGGGGTGGGAATGAGCAGTTCTTC
CASSLAVGGGNEQFF
>TRBV6-1|.|TRBJ1-1|TRBD1
TGTGCCAGCAGCGGGGGACAGGGAGACACTGAAGCTTTCTTT
CASSGGQGDTEAFF
>TRBV5-1|.|TRBJ2-7|TRBD1
TGCGCCAGCAGCCTGGACAGGATGGAGTACGAGCAGTACTTC
CASSLDRMEYEQYF
>TRBV20-1|.|TRBJ2-3|TRBD2
TGCAGTGCTTCCAGCGGGGGGGCCACTCGCGATACGCAGTATTTT
CSASSGGATRDTQYF
>TRBV12-3/TRBV12-4|few|TRBJ2-1|.
TGTGCCAGCAGTTTGGGGTTGGACCACAATGAGCAGTTCTTC
CASSLGLDHNEQFF
>TRBV10-3|.|TRBJ1-1|.
TGTGCCATCAGTGGGACCTACATGAACACTGAAGCTTTCTTT
CAISGTYMNTEAFF
>TRBV5-1|few|TRBJ2-2|.
TGCGCCAGCAGCAGTGTCAGGGACTTCGGGGAGCTGTTTTTT
CASSSVRDFGELFF
>TRBV20-1|.|TRBJ2-7|TRBD1
TGCAGTGCTAGAGATAGGGGGACAGGGGCCGAGCAGTACTTC
CSARDRGTGAEQYF
>TRBV12-3/TRBV12-4|few|TRBJ1-1|TRBD1
TGTGCCAGCACCCCAGGGGGAATGACTGAAGCTTTCTTT
CASTPGGMTEAFF
>TRBV20-1|.|TRBJ1-1|.
TGCAGTGCCAGGACGGGGAGCACTGAAGCTTTCTTT
CSARTGSTEAFF
>TRBV20-1|few|TRBJ2-3|TRBD2
TGCAGTGCTAGACCCGGACTAGCGGGGGCCATTCAGGATACGCAGTATTTT
CSARPGLAGAIQDTQYF
>TRBV20-1|.|TRBJ1-4|.
TGCAGTGCTAGAGGGAGGGACTACAGTTGGGAAAAACTGTTTTTT
CSARGRDYSWEKLFF
>TRBV28|.|TRBJ2-5|.
TGTGCCAGCAGTCCAGGGGTCGGGGAGACCCAGTACTTC
CASSPGVGETQYF
>TRBV5-1|.|TRBJ2-7|.
TGCGCCAGCAGCCCAGGCGGGGCCGAGCAGTACTTC
CASSPGGAEQYF
>TRBV9|.|TRBJ2-3|.
TGTGCCAGCAGCGTAGCTCCGGCGGCCCCAGATACGCAGTATTTT
CASSVAPAAPDTQYF
>TRBV6-5|.|TRBJ2-7|.
TGTGCCAGCAGTTCGACTTCGGGGGAGCAGTACTTC
CASSSTSGEQYF
>TRBV25-1|.|TRBJ2-7|TRBD1
TGTGCCAGCAGTCAGGGACAGGATTACGAGCAGTACTTC
CASSQGQDYEQYF
>TRBV9|few|TRBJ2-1|.
TGTGCCAGCAGCGTAGTGGGGGCCGCGAATGAGCAGTTCTTC
CASSVVGAANEQFF
>TRBV10-3|.|TRBJ2-3|TRBD2
TGTGCCATCAGTGTAGACGGACTAGCGGGGGGGAGAAGCACAGATACGCAGTATTTT
CAISVDGLAGGRSTDTQYF
>TRBV5-1|.|TRBJ2-7|TRBD1
TGCGCCAGCAGCTTTGGACAGGGGGGTTCCTACGAGCAGTACTTC
CASSFGQGGSYEQYF
>TRBV29-1|few|TRBJ2-7|.
TGCAGCGTTGTGCTACCCGGAGCGACCCCTCGCGAGCAGTACTTC
CSVVLPGATPREQYF
>TRBV7-3|few|TRBJ2-3|.
TGTGCCAGCAGCTCCTACGGAGGGGGGCTTGTAGATACGCAGTATTTT
CASSSYGGGLVDTQYF
>TRBV12-3/TRBV12-4|.|TRBJ2-3|.
TGTGCCAGCAGTTGGGAACAGGAAAACACAGATACGCAGTATTTT
CASSWEQENTDTQYF
>TRBV5-1|.|TRBJ2-1|TRBD1
TGCGCCAGCAGCCGGGGACAGCCCGACAATGAGCAGTTCTTC
CASSRGQPDNEQFF
>TRBV29-1|many|TRBJ2-1|.
TGCAGCGTTGGGGTCGGGGTAGGTGAGCAGTTCTTC
CSVGVGVGEQFF
>TRBV20-1|few|TRBJ2-1|TRBD2
TGCAGTGTTCTACTAGCGGGGTTTGGGGAGCAGTTCTTC
CSVLLAGFGEQFF
>TRBV10-3|few|TRBJ2-7|TRBD2
TGTGCCACCGAAAAAGCGGGGAGCTCCTACGAGCAGTACTTC
CATEKAGSSYEQYF
>TRBV6-1|.|TRBJ2-2|TRBD1
TGTGCCAGCAGTACAGGGGGTGTAGGGGAGCTGTTTTTT
CASSTGGVGELFF
>TRBV20-1|.|TRBJ1-2|TRBD1
TGCAGTGCTTATAATGATGGGACAGGGGTCGGCTACACCTTC
CSAYNDGTGVGYTF
>TRBV10-3|few|TRBJ2-1|TRBD1
TGTGCCATCAAAACAGGGGACAGTGGCAATGAGCAGTTCTTC
CAIKTGDSGNEQFF
>TRBV20-1|.|TRBJ2-5|TRBD2
TGCAGTGCTAGTCCGACCTTTGCGGGGGGGCTGGAAGAGACCCAGTACTTC
CSASPTFAGGLEETQYF
>TRBV3-1|.|TRBJ2-1|TRBD2
TGTGCCAGCAGCGCAGGCGGGGGGGCCTACAATGAGCAGTTCTTC
CASSAGGGAYNEQFF
>TRBV10-3|.|TRBJ2-7|.
TGTGCCATCAGTGGCGGGACAGACCAGCAGTACTTC
CAISGGTDQQYF
>TRBV20-1|.|TRBJ2-7|TRBD1
TGCAGTGTTCCCGACAGGGAATCGTACTCCTACGAGCAGTACTTC
CSVPDRESYSYEQYF
>TRBV2|.|TRBJ2-3|.
TGTGCCAGCAGTGAAGAAAGAGGGGGGGCGAATACGCAGTATTTT
CASSEERGGANTQYF
>TRBV4-1|few|TRBJ2-7|.
TGCGCCAGCAGCCAAGGTTTAAGTGGTTCCTACGAGCAGTACTTC
CASSQGLSGSYEQYF
>TRBV29-1|.|TRBJ2-7|.
TGCAGCGTTGAAGAGGCCCCATACGAGCAGTACTTC
CSVEEAPYEQYF
>TRBV6-6|.|TRBJ2-1|TRBD1
TGTGCCAGCAGTTCACAGGGGGTGGGTGAGCAGTTCTTC
CASSSQGVGEQFF